This T cell receptor beta chain is from a study of identical twins. Each CDR3 protein is one row after TCRdb ran MiXCR on the 5' RACE reads. The sample lists a few hundred thousand distinct CDR3 sequences, about 10% seen once, with 8% to 10% in the top ten. Between the trimmed V and J ends, which lost 3 bases and 5 bases, there was a span of 5 bases. The CDR3 is 11 residues long. The TCR sequence derives from a woman between 50 and 59 years old in good health. Sequenced input: naive T cells sorted from blood. The V gene is TRBV12-3 or TRBV12-4, the J gene TRBJ2-7; D uncertain. This CDR3 is CASSFSNEQYF. The DNA for the CDR3 is TGTGCCAGCAGTTTTTCCAACGAGCAGTACTTC.